These 12 T cell receptor beta chains were all obtained from the same sample, sequenced in a study of T cells in Graves' hyperthyroidism and ophthalmopathy. TCR beta CDR3 sequences were amplified from RNA transcripts. HTBI primers were employed in a first-round RT-PCR of the TCR CDR3. MiXCR, run by TCRdb on the multiplex PCR reads, gives a single entry per CDR3 protein. The data contain roughly 720,000 distinct CDR3 sequences, around 15% of them singletons. Sequencing was carried out using blood. The receptors were sampled from a man aged 45 to 65 with Graves' hyperthyroidism.

This clonotype was observed at least ten times. The rearrangement joins TRBV27 to TRBJ1-5; D is uncertain. The germline gives CDR1 MNHEY, CDR2 SMNVEV (reference sequence). V lost 5 bases and J 0 bases, leaving 8 bases between the germline ends. The CDR3 extends over 14 amino acids. The DNA for the CDR3 is TGTGCCAGCAGTCGAGCATATAGCAATCAGCCCCAGCATTTT. Translation gives CASSRAYSNQPQHF.

This clonotype was observed a few times. This chain joins TRBV9 and TRBJ1-4; 9 bases line up with TRBD1. V shed 0 bases, J shed 5 bases, and the junction held 2 bases outside the gene matches. The CDR3 loop spans 15 amino acids. In germline, CDR1 is SGDLS, CDR2 YYNGEE. CDR3: CASSVGGTGNEKLFF. The CDR3 DNA is TGTGCCAGCAGCGTAGGTGGGACAGGGAATGAAAAACTGTTTTTT.

V is TRBV7-2 and J is TRBJ2-1; D is tentatively TRBD1 or TRBD2 (6 bases each). V was cut by 8 bases and J by 4 bases, with 9 bases left in between. There are 12 residues in the CDR3. CDR1 SGHTA and CDR2 FQGNSA come from the germline V gene. CDR3 in DNA: TGTGCCAGCGGGGGGCTATACAATGAGCAGTTCTTC. It yields the protein CASGGLYNEQFF. Based on the CDR3 plus reference TRBV7-2 and TRBJ2-1, the full variable domain is GAGVSQSPSNKVTEKGKDVELRCDPISGHTALYWYRQSLGQGLEFLIYFQGNSAPDKSGLPSDRFSAERTGGSVSTLTIQRTQQEDSAVYLCASGGLYNEQFFGPGTRLTVL.

This clonotype came up many times. V usage is TRBV27 and J usage is TRBJ2-1; D is possibly TRBD1 (5 bases). CDR1 is MNHEY, CDR2 SMNVEV, per germline (reference sequence). V was clipped by 6 bases and J by 2 bases, with 14 bases between them. The CDR3 loop spans 15 amino acids. CDR3 DNA: TGTGCCAGCAGGACGACCCCGGACACCTACAATGAGCAGTTCTTC. Encoded protein: CASRTTPDTYNEQFF.

This clonotype was observed a handful of times. A read error is likely, as this CDR3 ends without the conserved phenylalanine or tryptophan. The rearrangement joins TRBV28 to TRBJ2-5; tentative D call: TRBD1 (6 bases). V was trimmed by 3 bases and J by 7 bases, leaving 9 bases between them. Germline V gene lookup returns CDR1 MDHEN and CDR2 SYDVKM. The CDR3 extends over 12 amino acids. CDR3 DNA: TGTGCCAGCAGTTTTGAAGGGGGGACCCAGTACCTC. This sequence encodes CASSFEGGTQYL.

This clonotype was seen repeatedly, ten times or more. The chain employs TRBV6-1 and TRBJ1-1; D uncertain. The ends were cut back, 5 bases at V and 3 bases at J, with 13 bases in the middle. CDR3 length: 14 residues. Germline CDR1 reads MNHNS; CDR2 reads SASEGT. This CDR3 reads CASSPVRVDTEAFF. The CDR3 DNA follows: TGTGCCAGCAGTCCCGTCCGGGTAGACACTGAAGCTTTCTTT.

This clonotype was seen a few times. CDR3 region: CASSQFEGTGELFF. In nucleotides, the CDR3 is TGTGCCAGCAGCCAATTCGAAGGCACCGGGGAGCTGTTTTTT. The chain recombines TRBV3-1 with TRBJ2-2; D is ambiguous. Trimming removed 2 bases from V and 4 bases from J, with 8 bases in between. This CDR3 is 14 amino acids long. Germline assignment: CDR1 LGHDT and CDR2 YNNKEL (reference sequence). The full variable domain, completed using reference TRBV3-1 and TRBJ2-2, is DTAVSQTPKYLVTQMGNDKSIKCEQNLGHDTMYWYKQDSKKFLKIMFSYNNKELIINETVPNRFSPKSPDKAHLNLHINSLELGDSAVYFCASSQFEGTGELFFGEGSRLTVL.

V usage is TRBV20-1 and J usage is TRBJ2-1; 8 nucleotides agree with TRBD2. The germline gives CDR1 DFQATT, CDR2 SNEGSKA (reference sequence). CDR3 length: 14 amino acids. Trimming at V came to 6 bases and at J to 7 bases, leaving 11 bases not matched to a gene. The CDR3 DNA follows: TGCAGTGCCGTCAGCGGGAGTCGCAATAATGAGCAGTTCTTC. This translates into CSAVSGSRNNEQFF.

Many counts were recorded for this clonotype. J is TRBJ1-1 and V is TRBV6-5; the D is unclear. Germline values: CDR1 MNHEY, CDR2 SVGAGI. V dropped 0 bases and J dropped 5 bases, with 7 bases sitting between them. The CDR3 has 13 residues. The CDR3 bases are TGTGCCAGCAGTTACTCGACTTGGACTGAAGCTTTCTTT. Protein product: CASSYSTWTEAFF.

This clonotype was picked up many times. V usage is TRBV27 and J usage is TRBJ2-1; 9 bases line up with TRBD1. The CDR3 sequence is 15 residues long. The trim removed 5 bases at V and 2 bases at J, leaving 4 bases unmatched. CDR1 is MNHEY and CDR2 is SMNVEV in the germline V gene (reference sequence). In nucleotides, the CDR3 is TGTGCCAGCAGTGTGGACAGGGGTCCCTACAATGAGCAGTTCTTC. Amino acids: CASSVDRGPYNEQFF.

As to this clonotype: This may be a read error, as it is one base from a much larger clone. The chain combines TRBV2 with TRBJ2-2, with TRBD1 as a possible D gene (6 bases). The CDR3 totals 13 residues. Germline V gives CDR1 SNHLY, CDR2 FYNNEI. CDR3 sequence: CASRTDNTGELLF. For the CDR3, the DNA is TGTGCCAGTCGGACAGACAACACCGGGGAGCTGCTTTTT.

Points on this clonotype: Sequence at one end of the junction differs from germline and may be a read error. The rearrangement joins TRBV3-1 to TRBJ2-7; D is undetermined. CDR3 length equals 12 residues. Germline V CDR1 and CDR2: LGHDT, YNNKEL (reference sequence). The CDR3 is CASCQEGYEQYF. CDR3 nucleotide sequence: TGTGCCAGCTGCCAAGAAGGCTACGAGCAGTACTTC.